Sequencing of this T cell receptor beta chain was carried out in a study of naive and memory T cell subsets. This clonotype was observed at least ten times. A UMI-containing oligonucleotide was joined by 3' ligation to the TCR cDNA template. Ligated cDNA underwent four rounds of PCR with nested alpha and beta constant region primers and SP2. TCRdb passed the 5' RACE reads through MiXCR, listing each CDR3 protein once. The sample shows about 48,000 distinct CDR3 sequences, over 3.5% of them seen only once. The clonotype comes from a female donor in good health.

The CDR3 loop is CASIPGLNTGELFF. CDR3 in DNA: TGTGCCAGCATACCGGGGCTCAACACCGGGGAGCTGTTTTTT. The chain uses TRBV6-1 and TRBJ2-2; D may be TRBD1 or TRBD2 (5 bases each). The germline V gene has CDR1 MNHNS and CDR2 SASEGT. CDR3 length: 14 residues. V lost 7 bases, J lost 2 bases, and 11 bases lay in between.